These 21 T cell receptor beta chains were all obtained from the same sample, sequenced in a study of blood T cell repertoires in COVID-19. Profiled with immunoSEQ multiplex PCR; TCRdb holds only in-frame clones, not every one. Here the sample spans some 90,000 clones, around 80% being singletons. The source material was peripheral blood. The receptor set was obtained from a human donor in a cohort sampled during active COVID-19.

J is TRBJ2-7 and V is TRBV7-2; TRBD2 matches at 10 bases. Looked up from germline, CDR1 is SGHTA and CDR2 is FQGNSA. The CDR3 contains 15 residues. J gave up 7 bases and V 5 bases, and 11 bases lay outside the gene matches. For the CDR3, the DNA is TGTGCCAGCAGCGACCCCAGCGGGAGGGCCCGTGAGCAGTACTTC. Amino acid sequence: CASSDPSGRAREQYF.

The chain is built from TRBV30 and TRBJ1-1, with D possibly being TRBD1 (5 bases). Germline CDR1 and CDR2: GTSNPN and SVGIG (reference sequence). The CDR3 is 14 residues long. Deletions cut 0 bases from V and 4 bases from J, with 12 bases between. The CDR3, as DNA: TGTGCCTGGAGTGTACAGGCAGGACGCACTGAAGCTTTCTTT. Protein sequence: CAWSVQAGRTEAFF.

The chain employs TRBV2 and TRBJ1-1, with 8 bases lining up with TRBD1. Losses at the gene ends were 3 bases for V and 8 bases for J; bases not matched to a gene: 14. The CDR3 has 16 residues. Germline loops: CDR1 SNHLY, CDR2 FYNNEI. CDR3: CASSDRGTGRAPEAFF. In nucleotides, the CDR3 is TGTGCCAGCAGTGATAGGGGGACAGGCCGGGCCCCGGAAGCTTTCTTT.

V is TRBV30 and J is TRBJ1-2; D may be TRBD1 (5 bases). Germline CDR1 reads GTSNPN; CDR2 reads SVGIG (reference sequence). Trimming stripped 0 bases from V and 4 bases from J, with 9 bases between. The CDR3 sequence is 13 residues long. CDR3 sequence (DNA): TGTGCCTGGAGTGTAAACCAGGGCTATGGCTACACCTTC. It codes for CAWSVNQGYGYTF.

This rearrangement joins TRBV5-5 to TRBJ1-2; 8 positions agree with TRBD1. Germline V CDR1 and CDR2: SGHKS, YYEKEE (reference sequence). The CDR3 is 15 residues long. The V and J ends lost 3 bases and 1 base, in that order; junction bases with no gene match: 5. CDR3 sequence (DNA): TGTGCCAGCAGCTGGGGACAGGACGTTAACTATGGCTACACCTTC. Amino acids: CASSWGQDVNYGYTF.

The chain is built from TRBV6-7 and TRBJ1-2, with unresolved D. TRBV6-7 is an open reading frame, and its role is uncertain. Trimming took 2 bases from V and 12 from J, leaving 13 bases between them. This CDR3 has 12 amino acids. This CDR3 is CASSYKPPFDTF. The CDR3 nucleotides are TGTGCCAGCAGTTACAAGCCCCCTTTTGACACCTTC.

The chain combines TRBV12-3 or TRBV12-4 with TRBJ1-5; D uncertain. With 5 bases removed from V and 1 base from J, the gap between germline ends came to 6 bases. The CDR3 contains 13 residues. The CDR3 DNA reads TGTGCCAGCAGTGCCGGGAGCAATCAGCCCCAGCATTTT. This encodes CASSAGSNQPQHF.

The CDR3 DNA reads TGTGCCAGCAGTTTGGGCAGTTCGAGCTCCTATAATTCACCCCTCCACTTT. This sequence encodes CASSLGSSSSYNSPLHF. J is TRBJ1-6 and V is TRBV27; D unresolved. V was trimmed by 3 bases and J by 0 bases, leaving 12 bases between them. In germline, CDR1 is MNHEY, CDR2 SMNVEV (reference sequence). This CDR3 has 17 residues.

The J gene is TRBJ1-3, the V gene TRBV12-3 or TRBV12-4, with TRBD1 identical over 8 bases. V was clipped by 7 bases and J by 8 bases; unmatched bases: 7. The CDR3 is made up of 13 amino acids. CDR3 in amino acids: CASNLTGDHTIYF. The CDR3 DNA follows: TGTGCCAGCAACTTGACAGGGGATCACACCATATATTTT.

The chain is built from TRBV27 and TRBJ1-6, with D uncertain. The length of the CDR3 is 14 residues. CDR1 MNHEY and CDR2 SMNVEV come from the germline V gene (reference sequence). The germline V and J ends were trimmed by 3 bases and 5 bases, with 8 bases remaining between them. CDR3 nucleotide sequence: TGTGCCAGCAGTTTGTTGCAGAATAATTCACCCCTCCACTTT. The encoded protein is CASSLLQNNSPLHF.

The J gene is TRBJ1-5, the V gene TRBV19; D is perhaps TRBD1 (6 bases). The CDR3 has 15 residues. V was clipped by 3 bases and J by 4 bases, with 13 bases between them. CDR1 LNHDA and CDR2 SQIVND come from the germline V gene (reference sequence). The CDR3 DNA sequence: TGTGCCAGTAGTATTGCGAGGGGGAGAAATCAGCCCCAGCATTTT. As protein: CASSIARGRNQPQHF.

This chain connects TRBV5-4 to TRBJ2-3; TRBD2 agrees at 9 bases. This CDR3 region has 17 residues. Germline assignment: CDR1 SGHNT and CDR2 YYREEE (reference sequence). V trimming: 4 bases; J trimming: 0 bases; junction bases outside the gene matches: 9. The CDR3 DNA is TGTGCCAGCAGCCCCCTAGGACTAGCGAGAAGCACAGATACGCAGTATTTT. Encoded protein: CASSPLGLARSTDTQYF.

This clone was recorded once. The chain has TRBV5-1 and TRBJ1-1; D is ambiguous. This CDR3 region has 16 residues. V was cut by 0 bases and J by 0 bases, with 12 bases left in between. Germline V gives CDR1 SGHRS, CDR2 YFSETQ. CDR3 region: CASSLANRPMNTEAFF. The DNA for the CDR3 is TGCGCCAGCAGCTTGGCTAACAGACCGATGAACACTGAAGCTTTCTTT.

V usage is TRBV6-6 and J usage is TRBJ1-6; D not resolved. With 6 bases removed from V and 6 bases from J, the gap between germline ends came to 6 bases. The V gene's germline CDR1 is MNHNY and CDR2 SVGAGI (reference sequence). The length of the CDR3 is 12 residues. CDR3 region: CASSPLNSPLHF. DNA of the CDR3: TGTGCCAGCAGCCCTCTTAATTCACCCCTCCACTTT.

The chain uses TRBV7-6 and TRBJ2-7; 9 positions agree with TRBD1. The CDR3 length is 14 residues. The germline gives CDR1 SGHVS, CDR2 FNYEAQ. V dropped 5 bases and J dropped 3; count of bases not matched to a gene: 5. The CDR3 reads CASSQDRGNYEQYF. CDR3 coding DNA: TGTGCCAGCAGCCAGGACAGGGGAAACTACGAGCAGTACTTC.

This chain joins TRBV18 and TRBJ1-2; D perhaps matches TRBD1 (5 bases). The CDR3 spans 16 residues. V was cut by 3 bases and J by 4 bases, with 18 bases left in between. The germline V gene encodes CDR1 KGHSH and CDR2 LQKENI. CDR3: CASSPRSATELYGYTF. The CDR3 nucleotides read TGTGCCAGCTCACCTCGGAGTGCGACAGAGCTCTATGGCTACACCTTC.

V gene TRBV18 combines with J gene TRBJ2-7; D may be TRBD2 (5 bases). Trimming shortened V by 6 bases and J by 2 bases, and 14 bases separated the two germline ends. CDR1 is KGHSH and CDR2 is LQKENI in the germline V gene. The CDR3 spans 14 residues. As DNA, the CDR3 is TGTGCCAGCTCCGCCGTGAGGGTCCCCTACGAGCAGTACTTC. Protein sequence: CASSAVRVPYEQYF. The whole variable domain, filled in from reference TRBV18 and TRBJ2-7, reads NAGVMQNPRHLVRRRGQEARLRCSPMKGHSHVYWYRQLPEEGLKFMVYLQKENIIDESGMPKERFSAEFPKEGPSILRIQQVVRGDSAAYFCASSAVRVPYEQYFGPGTRLTVT.

The chain recombines TRBV9 with TRBJ1-3; no definite D call. There are 15 residues in the CDR3. V dropped 0 bases and J dropped 1 base, with 8 bases sitting between them. Germline CDR1 SGDLS, CDR2 YYNGEE. CDR3 sequence (DNA): TGTGCCAGCAGCGTAGTAGGAGGGTCTGGAAACACCATATATTTT. Residues: CASSVVGGSGNTIYF.

V is TRBV28 and J is TRBJ1-2, with 7 bases matching TRBD1. With 3 bases clipped from V and 4 bases from J, the junction kept 2 bases outside the gene matches. The CDR3 sequence is 13 residues long. Germline V gives CDR1 MDHEN, CDR2 SYDVKM. The DNA for the CDR3 is TGTGCCAGCAGTTTGGGACAGCGCTATGGCTACACCTTC. This gives the protein CASSLGQRYGYTF.

The rearrangement links TRBV18 to TRBJ1-5; 7 positions match TRBD1. The J segment lost 0 bases and the V segment lost 3 bases, leaving 2 bases of the junction unmatched. Germline V CDR1 and CDR2: KGHSH, LQKENI. The CDR3 extends over 15 amino acids. CDR3 DNA: TGTGCCAGCTCACCCGGGACAGATAGCAATCAGCCCCAGCATTTT. This translates into CASSPGTDSNQPQHF.

The rearrangement uses TRBV5-1 and TRBJ2-7, with 9 bases fitting TRBD1. With V trimmed by 4 bases and J by 1 base, 9 bases remained unmatched. The V gene's germline CDR1 is SGHRS and CDR2 YFSETQ. The CDR3 sequence is 16 residues long. This CDR3 reads CASSLAPGQGSYEQYF. The DNA of the CDR3 is TGCGCCAGCAGCCTTGCCCCGGGACAGGGTTCCTACGAGCAGTACTTC.